The 8 T cell receptor beta chains given below trace back to one sample, sequenced in a study of CD4 T cells in relation to SARS-CoV-2 and coronaviruses. Unexposed donor CD4+ T cells date from 2011-2018, before the COVID-19 pandemic. CD4+ T cells were isolated from the cells after around 10 days of culture. Generated by immunoSEQ multiplex PCR, the TCRdb table keeps only in-frame clones and is missing some. The sample carries 15,000 to 25,000 clones, roughly four fifths recorded once. Their cognate antigens are unknown. The sequencing sample was made of CD4+ T cells from PBMCs, cultured in vitro. The receptor set was obtained from a human donor in good health.

V is TRBV5-1 and J is TRBJ2-5; tentatively, D is TRBD1 or TRBD2 (6 bases each). Trimming left V 4 bases short and J 5 bases short, with 15 bases between. This CDR3 is 14 amino acids long. The germline gives CDR1 SGHRS, CDR2 YFSETQ. The CDR3: CASSPVLGGETQYF. Written as DNA, the CDR3 is TGCGCCAGCAGCCCGGTCCTGGGGGGCGAGACCCAGTACTTC.

This rearrangement joins TRBV14 to TRBJ1-3; D possibly corresponds to TRBD1 (5 bases). From germline, CDR1 is SGHDN and CDR2 FVKESK. The CDR3 has 16 amino acids. V lost 4 bases, J lost 2 bases, and 15 bases lay in between. CDR3 in DNA: TGTGCCAGCAGCCCCCGGGGTTGGGGCGCTGGAAACACCATATATTTT. As protein: CASSPRGWGAGNTIYF. Looking up the rest from reference TRBV14 and TRBJ1-3 gives the full variable domain: EAGVTQFPSHSVIEKGQTVTLRCDPISGHDNLYWYRRVMGKEIKFLLHFVKESKQDESGMPNNRFLAERTGGTYSTLKVQPAELEDSGVYFCASSPRGWGAGNTIYFGEGSWLTVV.

V and J are TRBV10-3 and TRBJ2-2, with D uncertain. Per germline, CDR1 ENHRY and CDR2 SYGVKD. The V end lost 2 bases, the J end lost 2 bases, and 18 bases lay between the germline ends. The CDR3 contains 18 residues. CDR3 residues: CAISELSRSVSNTGELFF. CDR3 DNA: TGTGCCATCAGTGAGCTTTCACGTAGTGTCTCAAACACCGGGGAGCTGTTTTTT.

The chain is built from TRBV4-3 and TRBJ2-7, with 13 bases fitting TRBD2. Germline CDR1 reads LGHNA; CDR2 reads YSLEER. The CDR3 extends over 15 amino acids. V was clipped by 3 bases and J by 6 bases; unmatched bases: 5. The CDR3: CASSQTLAGGLEQYF. The CDR3 DNA reads as TGCGCCAGCAGCCAGACACTAGCGGGAGGGCTCGAGCAGTACTTC.

V is TRBV7-2 and J is TRBJ2-7; 10 bases fit TRBD2. Germline V CDR1 and CDR2: SGHTA, FQGNSA. The junction had 3 bases not matched to a gene; V was cut back by 3 bases and J by 1 base. CDR3 size: 15 residues. CDR3 DNA sequence: TGTGCCAGCAGCTTGGGACTAGCGCCTTCCTACGAGCAGTACTTC. This encodes CASSLGLAPSYEQYF.

The J gene is TRBJ1-5, the V gene TRBV18; D unresolved. Germline CDR1 reads KGHSH; CDR2 reads LQKENI. CDR3 length equals 14 residues. V shed 6 bases and J shed 3 bases, with 12 bases lying between them. This chain's CDR3 is CASSPRRDNQPQHF. In DNA, the CDR3 is TGTGCCAGCTCCCCCAGGAGGGACAATCAGCCCCAGCATTTT.

The gene calls are TRBV10-1 and TRBJ2-7; D gene ambiguous. Looked up from germline, CDR1 is WNHNN and CDR2 is SYGVQD (reference sequence). Between the trimmed V and J ends, which lost 9 bases and 3 bases, there was a span of 18 bases. The CDR3 consists of 14 residues. The CDR3 region has the DNA TGCGCCAGTAGGCCGGACGGGTGGTTCTACGAGCAGTACTTC. Translation: CASRPDGWFYEQYF.

The chain recombines TRBV5-6 with TRBJ2-5, with 9 bases aligning to TRBD1. The J segment lost 10 bases and the V segment lost 4 bases, leaving 11 bases of the junction unmatched. The CDR3 is 14 amino acids. Germline loops: CDR1 SGHDT, CDR2 YYEEEE. CDR3 region: CASSPFGQGRGQYF. For the CDR3, the DNA is TGTGCCAGCAGCCCTTTCGGACAGGGGAGGGGCCAGTACTTC. The full variable domain, completed using reference TRBV5-6 and TRBJ2-5, is DAGVTQSPTHLIKTRGQQVTLRCSPKSGHDTVSWYQQALGQGPQFIFQYYEEEERQRGNFPDRFSGHQFPNYSSELNVNALLLGDSALYLCASSPFGQGRGQYFGPGTRLLVL.